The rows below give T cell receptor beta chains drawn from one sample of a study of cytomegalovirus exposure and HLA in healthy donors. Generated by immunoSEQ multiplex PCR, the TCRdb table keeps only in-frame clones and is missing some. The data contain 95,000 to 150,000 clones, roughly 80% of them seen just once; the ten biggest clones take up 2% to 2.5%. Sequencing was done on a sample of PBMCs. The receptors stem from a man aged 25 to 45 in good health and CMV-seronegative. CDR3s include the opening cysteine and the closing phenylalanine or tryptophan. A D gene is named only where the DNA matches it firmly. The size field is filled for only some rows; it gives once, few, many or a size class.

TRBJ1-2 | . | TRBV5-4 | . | CASSSGGPATGYTF | TGTGCCAGCAGCTCCGGGGGGCCAGCAACGGGCTACACCTTC
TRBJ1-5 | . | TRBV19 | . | CASSMDGPGMPQHF | TGTGCCAGTAGTATGGACGGCCCGGGGATGCCCCAGCATTTT
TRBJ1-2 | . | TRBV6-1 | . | CASSVSGRRSYGYTF | TGTGCCAGCAGTGTCTCAGGGCGACGTAGCTATGGCTACACCTTC
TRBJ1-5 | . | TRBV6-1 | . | CASSTGQGQPQHF | TGTGCCAGCAGTACCGGTCAGGGCCAGCCCCAGCATTTT
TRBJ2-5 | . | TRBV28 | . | CASSGAADQETQYF | TGTGCCAGCAGTGGGGCGGCGGATCAAGAGACCCAGTACTTC
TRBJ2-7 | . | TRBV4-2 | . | CASSQDVGLSYEQYF | TGTGCCAGCAGCCAAGATGTGGGCCTCTCCTACGAGCAGTACTTC
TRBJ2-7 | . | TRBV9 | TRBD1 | CASSVAPPPTGGEQYF | TGTGCCAGCAGCGTAGCCCCCCCTCCGACAGGGGGAGAGCAGTACTTC
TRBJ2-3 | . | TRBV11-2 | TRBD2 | CASSLALAGLTDTQYF | TGTGCCAGCAGCTTAGCACTAGCGGGGCTTACAGATACGCAGTATTTT
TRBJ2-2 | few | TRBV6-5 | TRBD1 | CASSPNRGTGELFF | TGTGCCAGCAGTCCCAACAGGGGCACCGGGGAGCTGTTTTTT
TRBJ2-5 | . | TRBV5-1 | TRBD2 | CASSLTSGQETQYF | TGCGCCAGCAGCTTGACTAGCGGTCAAGAGACCCAGTACTTC
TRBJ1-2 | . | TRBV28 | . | CASSPSGLSVYGYTF | TGTGCCAGCAGTCCCTCGGGACTTTCTGTCTATGGCTACACCTTC
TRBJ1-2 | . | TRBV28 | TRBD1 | CASSFSGQRTYGYTF | TGTGCCAGCAGTTTTTCGGGACAGAGGACCTATGGCTACACCTTC
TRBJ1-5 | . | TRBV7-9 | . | CASSLGQRNQPQHF | TGTGCCAGCAGCTTAGGACAGCGTAATCAGCCCCAGCATTTT
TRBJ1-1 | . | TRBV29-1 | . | CSARQDPNTEAFF | TGCAGCGCCCGACAGGACCCAAACACTGAAGCTTTCTTT
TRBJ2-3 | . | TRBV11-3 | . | CASSLGGGGTDTQYF | TGTGCCAGCAGCTTAGGGGGGGGCGGCACAGATACGCAGTATTTT
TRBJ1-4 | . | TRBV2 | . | CASSEGQTPNEKLFF | TGTGCCAGCAGCGAGGGTCAAACCCCCAATGAAAAACTGTTTTTT
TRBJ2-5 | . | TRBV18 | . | CASSPVGRETQYF | TGTGCCAGCTCACCAGTCGGTCGGGAGACCCAGTACTTC
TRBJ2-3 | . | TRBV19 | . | CASGWGVMTDTQYF | TGTGCCAGTGGTTGGGGGGTCATGACAGATACGCAGTATTTT
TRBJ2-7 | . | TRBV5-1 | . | CASSLGWVADEQYF | TGCGCCAGCAGCCTAGGTTGGGTGGCGGACGAGCAGTACTTC
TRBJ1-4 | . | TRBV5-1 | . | CASSLAGGTNEKLFF | TGCGCCAGCAGCTTGGCCGGGGGGACTAATGAAAAACTGTTTTTT
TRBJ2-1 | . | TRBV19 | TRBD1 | CASSVRGRIYEQFF | TGTGCCAGTAGTGTGAGGGGGCGAATATATGAGCAGTTCTTC
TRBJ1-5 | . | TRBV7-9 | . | CASSLFPADSNQPQHF | TGTGCCAGCAGCTTATTTCCCGCGGATAGCAATCAGCCCCAGCATTTT
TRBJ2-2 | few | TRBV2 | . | CATSYSGELFF | TGTGCCACTTCGTACTCCGGGGAGCTGTTTTTT
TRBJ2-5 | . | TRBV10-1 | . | CASSDHEGGGETQYF | TGCGCCAGCTCGGATCACGAGGGGGGGGGCGAGACCCAGTACTTC
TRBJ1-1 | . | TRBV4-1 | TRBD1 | CASSQGDRGPFGHTEAFF | TGCGCCAGCAGCCAAGGAGACAGGGGGCCATTCGGCCACACTGAAGCTTTCTTT
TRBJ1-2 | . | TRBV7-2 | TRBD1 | CASSPTGDDYGYTF | TGTGCCAGCAGCCCCACAGGGGACGACTATGGCTACACCTTC
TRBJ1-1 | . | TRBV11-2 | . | CASNPGAWGNTEAFF | TGTGCCAGCAACCCAGGGGCGTGGGGGAACACTGAAGCTTTCTTT
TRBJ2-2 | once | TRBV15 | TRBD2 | CATSRDGTSGGYTGELFF | TGTGCCACCAGCAGAGATGGAACTAGCGGGGGCTACACCGGGGAGCTGTTTTTT
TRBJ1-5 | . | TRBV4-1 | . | CASSVGSRGGNQPQHF | TGCGCCAGCAGTGTGGGGAGCAGGGGCGGCAATCAGCCCCAGCATTTT
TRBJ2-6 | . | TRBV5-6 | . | CASSLSGANGLTF | TGTGCCAGCAGCTTGAGTGGGGCCAACGGCCTGACTTTC
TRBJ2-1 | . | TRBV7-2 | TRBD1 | CASSFTGTVYNEQFF | TGTGCCAGCAGCTTCACCGGGACAGTCTACAATGAGCAGTTCTTC
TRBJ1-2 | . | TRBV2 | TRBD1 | CASTRQGHGYTF | TGTGCCAGCACCCGACAGGGTCATGGCTACACCTTC
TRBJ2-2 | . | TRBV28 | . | CASSLTARDGELFF | TGTGCCAGCAGTTTGACAGCCCGTGACGGGGAGCTGTTTTTT
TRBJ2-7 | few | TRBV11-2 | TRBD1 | CASSTHRGLGYEQYF | TGTGCCAGCAGCACCCACAGGGGGTTAGGCTACGAGCAGTACTTC
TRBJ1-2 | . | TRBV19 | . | CASSTGIEGYTF | TGTGCCAGTAGTACAGGGATAGAAGGCTACACCTTC
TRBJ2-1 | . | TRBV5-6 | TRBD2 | CASSLRVAGGNNEQFF | TGTGCCAGCAGCCTCCGGGTAGCGGGGGGGAACAATGAGCAGTTCTTC
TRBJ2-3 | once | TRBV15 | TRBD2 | CATSRDYSGGAVDTQYF | TGTGCCACCAGCAGAGATTATAGCGGGGGGGCGGTAGATACGCAGTATTTT
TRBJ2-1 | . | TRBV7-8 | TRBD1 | CASSLGQGSNEQFF | TGTGCCAGCAGCTTGGGACAGGGATCGAATGAGCAGTTCTTC
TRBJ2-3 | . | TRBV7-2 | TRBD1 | CASSLTKTGISTDTQYF | TGTGCCAGCAGCTTGACCAAGACAGGGATTAGCACAGATACGCAGTATTTT
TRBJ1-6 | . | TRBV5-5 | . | CASSPQGYGDSPLHF | TGTGCCAGCAGCCCACAGGGTTATGGGGATTCACCCCTCCACTTT
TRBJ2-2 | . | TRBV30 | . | CAWSAGNTGELFF | TGTGCCTGGAGTGCGGGTAACACCGGGGAGCTGTTTTTT